This record looks at one T cell receptor beta chain sequence and its context. Measured with immunoSEQ multiplex PCR; TCRdb has only the in-frame clones, and not every one. Of just under 80,000 clones listed, approximately 78% are singletons. The record originates from a study of PD-1 blockade in mismatch repair-deficient tumors. The CDR3 loop spans 12 amino acids. The germline gives CDR1 MNHNS, CDR2 SASEGT. This sample comprised peripheral blood, obtained 44 weeks after starting pembrolizumab. This rearrangement joins TRBV6-1 to TRBJ2-3, with D perhaps being TRBD1 or TRBD2 (5 bases each). The TCR was taken from an adult with mismatch repair-deficient cancer. Here the CDR3 reads CASEGSTDTQYF. As DNA, the CDR3 is TGTGCTTCTGAGGGGAGCACAGATACGCAGTATTTT.